The 5 T cell receptor beta chains below all came from one sample that was sequenced in a study of vaccination and CD4 T cells after COVID-19. The time point here: late sampling 161 to 241 days after vaccination in a few convalescent patients. Sample treatment: approximately 11-day PBMC culture with coronavirus spike peptide pools or control peptides (ViraFEST assay). Sequenced with the Oncomine TCR Beta short-read assay was DNA taken from cultured CD4+ T cells. TCRdb analysed the PCR reads with MiXCR anew, one entry per CDR3 protein. There are more than 15,000 distinct CDR3 sequences in the sample; about 51% occur only once, and approximately 12% lies in the top ten. Their antigens remain unidentified. The source material was CD4+ T cells from blood, cultured in vitro, sampled about 7 months after SARS-CoV-2 vaccination. The origin of the receptors is a human donor who had recovered from COVID-19.

This clonotype was seen a single time. V usage is TRBV11-2 and J usage is TRBJ2-7, with 10 bases that match TRBD2. Germline V gene lookup returns CDR1 SGHAT and CDR2 FQNNGV. Trimming cost V 4 bases and J 6 bases; bases outside gene matches: 6. The CDR3 length is 14 residues. The CDR3, as DNA: TGTGCCAGCAGCTCCCTAGCGGGAGTCTTCGAGCAGTACTTC. Protein sequence: CASSSLAGVFEQYF.

CDR3 DNA: TGCGCCAGCAGGCTAGCGGGATCGTACAATGAGCAGTTCTTC. Its protein product is CASRLAGSYNEQFF. This chain uses TRBV5-1 with TRBJ2-1, with 9 bases that match TRBD2. This CDR3 has 14 residues. J was trimmed by 4 bases and V by 5 bases; bases with no gene match: 4. In germline, CDR1 is SGHRS, CDR2 YFSETQ.

This chain joins TRBV19 and TRBJ2-1; TRBD2 aligns across 9 bases. CDR3 length: 14 amino acids. In germline, CDR1 is LNHDA, CDR2 SQIVND (reference sequence). Losses at the gene ends were 4 bases for V and 9 bases for J; bases not matched to a gene: 7. In DNA, the CDR3 is TGTGCCAGTAGTAACGGCGGGAGGGCCTCTGAGCAGTTCTTC. Its translation is CASSNGGRASEQFF.

Only one count was recorded for this clonotype. The chain uses TRBV7-3 and TRBJ2-3; 7 nucleotides line up with TRBD2. Looked up from germline, CDR1 is SGHTA and CDR2 is FQGTGA. The ends lost 2 bases at V and 1 base at J; junction bases unmatched: 6. This CDR3 has 16 amino acids. CDR3 in DNA: TGTGCCAGCAGCTTAGATAGCGGGCCTGGCACAGATACGCAGTATTTT. Protein sequence: CASSLDSGPGTDTQYF.

This clonotype has a single count. The rearrangement links TRBV20-1 to TRBJ2-3, with 10 bases aligning to TRBD2. This CDR3 has 14 residues. Germline V gene sequence: CDR1 DFQATT, CDR2 SNEGSKA (reference sequence). V shed 2 bases, J shed 7 bases, and the junction held 6 bases outside the gene matches. Here the CDR3 DNA reads TGCAGTGCTAGACGTAGCGGGGGGCTAAATACGCAGTATTTT. As protein: CSARRSGGLNTQYF.